This T cell receptor (beta chain) was identified during a study of early T cells in non-severe SARS-CoV-2 infection. On the study more broadly: Sequenced material consisted of bulk RNA (from unsorted whole blood), and chains were unpaired.

This clonotype was observed a few times. Deletions cut 7 bases from V and 4 bases from J, with 8 bases between. This CDR3 region has 11 residues. Germline loops: CDR1 SNHLY, CDR2 FYNNEI. Unique molecular identifiers were affixed to single, distinct cDNA molecules. TCRdb re-called the 5' RACE reads through MiXCR, storing one row per CDR3 protein. Of approximately 110,000 distinct CDR3 sequences listed, under 15% are singletons. Sequenced material: whole blood. The gene calls are TRBV2 and TRBJ2-7; the D is unclear. The receptor was isolated from an adult who was a healthcare worker with PCR-confirmed SARS-CoV-2 infection or an uninfected control (not recorded which). CDR3 sequence (DNA): TGTGCCAGCACCAGTTATTACGAGCAGTACTTC. Translation gives CASTSYYEQYF.